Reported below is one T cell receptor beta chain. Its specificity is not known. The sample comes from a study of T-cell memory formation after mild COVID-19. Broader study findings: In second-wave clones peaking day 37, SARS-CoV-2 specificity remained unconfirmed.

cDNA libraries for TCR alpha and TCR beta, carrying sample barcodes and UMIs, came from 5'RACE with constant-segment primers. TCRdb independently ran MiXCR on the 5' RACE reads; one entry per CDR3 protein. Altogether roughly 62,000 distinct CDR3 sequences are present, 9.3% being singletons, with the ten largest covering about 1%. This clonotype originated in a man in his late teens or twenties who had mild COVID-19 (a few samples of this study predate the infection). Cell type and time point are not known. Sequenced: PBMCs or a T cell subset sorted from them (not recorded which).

The CDR3 bases are TGCAGTGCTAGAGAAAGACGCATCCAAGAGACCCAGTACTTC. Translated, it gives CSARERRIQETQYF. The genes are TRBV20-1 and TRBJ2-5; D uncertain. The CDR3 covers 14 residues. Between the trimmed V and J ends, which lost 0 bases and 1 base, there was a span of 9 bases. The germline V gene has CDR1 DFQATT and CDR2 SNEGSKA (reference sequence).